This is a list of T cell receptor beta chains from one sample in a study of T cells in Graves' hyperthyroidism and ophthalmopathy. Via MiXCR, TCRdb re-called the multiplex PCR reads, giving one row per CDR3 protein. The sample carries approximately 610,000 distinct CDR3 sequences, roughly 14% recorded once. The sequenced sample was blood. The receptors were sampled from a woman aged 40 to 55 with Graves' ophthalmopathy. Both conserved end residues are part of each CDR3. D genes are given only for firm matches. Rows give clone size only sometimes, using once, few, many, or a class for an expanded clone.

D,V,size,J,CDR3,DNA
-,TRBV7-3,many,TRBJ1-2,CASSPSGGPNYGYTF,TGTGCCAGCAGCCCCTCTGGGGGGCCTAACTATGGCTACACCTTC
-,TRBV19,few,TRBJ2-6,CASSIAGTGANVLTF,TGTGCCAGTAGTATAGCAGGGACCGGGGCCAACGTCCTGACTTTC
-,TRBV5-1,-,TRBJ1-2,CASSFKQGTGYTF,TGCGCCAGCAGCTTTAAGCAGGGAACGGGCTACACCTTC
TRBD1,TRBV6-1,many,TRBJ2-7,CASSDSGGATYEQYF,TGTGCCAGCAGTGATTCAGGGGGAGCGACCTACGAGCAGTACTTC
-,TRBV20-1,many,TRBJ2-2,CSARASDRRAATGELFF,TGCAGTGCTAGGGCCTCGGACCGAAGGGCTGCGACCGGGGAGCTGTTTTTT
-,TRBV5-1,many,TRBJ2-7,CASTLGTGQEQYF,TGCGCCAGCACCCTGGGAACAGGGCAGGAGCAGTACTTC
TRBD1,TRBV20-1,many,TRBJ2-5,CSARVWDSKETQYF,TGCAGTGCTAGAGTCTGGGACAGCAAGGAGACCCAGTACTTC
-,TRBV13,many,TRBJ2-5,CASSPPGFQETQYF,TGTGCCAGCAGCCCCCCGGGATTCCAAGAGACCCAGTACTTC
-,TRBV28,many,TRBJ2-7,CASSLAGFYEQYF,TGTGCCAGCAGTTTGGCAGGGTTCTACGAGCAGTACTTC
TRBD1,TRBV3-1,few,TRBJ1-5,CASSQDVGTVNQPQHF,TGTGCCAGCAGCCAAGACGTAGGGACAGTTAATCAGCCCCAGCATTTT
-,TRBV28,many,TRBJ1-1,CASSLAGGTAIMAFF,TGTGCCAGCAGTTTAGCTGGGGGGACGGCGATTATGGCTTTCTTT
TRBD2,TRBV7-3,many,TRBJ2-7,CASSMGAGGPYEQYF,TGTGCCAGCAGCATGGGGGCGGGAGGGCCCTACGAGCAGTACTTC
TRBD2,TRBV20-1,many,TRBJ2-7,CSEVRLAGGYEQYF,TGCAGTGAAGTCCGTTTAGCGGGAGGCTACGAGCAGTACTTC
TRBD2,TRBV7-9,many,TRBJ2-7,CASSYNIPTSPEQYF,TGTGCCAGCAGCTACAATATCCCGACTAGCCCCGAGCAGTACTTC
-,TRBV30,many,TRBJ2-7,CAWSVKDRYEQYF,TGTGCCTGGAGTGTAAAGGACCGCTACGAGCAGTACTTC
-,TRBV30,many,TRBJ1-2,CAWSVGGAYIYGYTF,TGTGCCTGGAGTGTTGGGGGGGCGTATATCTATGGCTACACCTTC
-,TRBV12-3/TRBV12-4,many,TRBJ1-1,CASTQGIGEAFF,TGTGCCAGCACCCAGGGTATAGGTGAAGCTTTCTTT
-,TRBV29-1,-,TRBJ2-5,CSVEDRDRPDITQYF,TGCAGCGTTGAAGATCGAGACCGTCCGGATATAACCCAGTACTTC
-,TRBV6-2/TRBV6-3,-,TRBJ2-7,CASTLGQPLNSYEQYF,TGTGCCAGCACTTTAGGACAGCCACTCAACTCCTACGAGCAGTACTTC
-,TRBV6-1,-,TRBJ2-5,CASSPVTGLRETQYF,TGTGCCAGCAGCCCTGTTACAGGGTTAAGGGAGACCCAGTACTTC
-,TRBV5-5,few,TRBJ1-5,CASSLFWDPGDQPQHF,TGTGCCAGCAGCTTGTTTTGGGACCCAGGGGATCAGCCCCAGCATTTT
-,TRBV24-1,once,TRBJ1-2,CATSETGLDGYTF,TGTGCCACCAGCGAGACGGGGTTAGATGGCTACACCTTC
TRBD2,TRBV25-1,many,TRBJ2-7,CASSAVGGGSYEQYF,TGTGCCAGCAGTGCGGTAGGAGGCGGGAGCTACGAGCAGTACTTC
-,TRBV29-1,many,TRBJ1-1,CSVESQGVATEAFF,TGCAGCGTTGAAAGTCAAGGGGTTGCCACTGAAGCTTTCTTT
-,TRBV12-3/TRBV12-4,-,TRBJ1-1,CASSFGRGEAFF,TGTGCCAGCAGTTTTGGCAGGGGAGAAGCTTTCTTT
TRBD1,TRBV12-3/TRBV12-4,-,TRBJ1-5,CASSLTGDHQPQHF,TGTGCCAGCAGCCTAACAGGGGACCATCAGCCCCAGCATTTT
-,TRBV7-2,many,TRBJ1-1,CASSQMLGTEAFF,TGTGCCAGCAGCCAAATGTTGGGAACTGAAGCTTTCTTT
TRBD2,TRBV7-8,-,TRBJ2-7,CASSKTSGRRPEQYF,TGTGCCAGCAGCAAGACTAGCGGGAGACGGCCCGAGCAGTACTTC
TRBD1,TRBV20-1,few,TRBJ2-7,CSVPLGTGVYEQYF,TGCAGTGTTCCTTTAGGGACAGGGGTCTACGAGCAGTACTTC
TRBD1,TRBV5-1,few,TRBJ2-7,CASTTGQNSDVYEQYF,TGCGCCAGCACCACGGGACAGAATTCGGATGTGTACGAGCAGTACTTC